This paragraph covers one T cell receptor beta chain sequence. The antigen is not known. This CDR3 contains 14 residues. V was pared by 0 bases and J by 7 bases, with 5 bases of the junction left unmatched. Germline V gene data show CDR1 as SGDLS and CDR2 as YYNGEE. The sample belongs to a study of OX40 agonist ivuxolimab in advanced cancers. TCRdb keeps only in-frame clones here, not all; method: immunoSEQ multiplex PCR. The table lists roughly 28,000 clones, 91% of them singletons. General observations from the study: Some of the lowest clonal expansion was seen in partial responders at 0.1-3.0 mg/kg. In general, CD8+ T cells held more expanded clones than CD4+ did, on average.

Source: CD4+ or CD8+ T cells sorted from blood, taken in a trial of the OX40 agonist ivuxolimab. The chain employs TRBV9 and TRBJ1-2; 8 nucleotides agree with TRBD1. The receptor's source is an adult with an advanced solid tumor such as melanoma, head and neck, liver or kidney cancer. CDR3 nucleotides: TGTGCCAGCAGCGTAGTTTCAGGGGGCGGTGGCTACACCTTC. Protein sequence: CASSVVSGGGGYTF.